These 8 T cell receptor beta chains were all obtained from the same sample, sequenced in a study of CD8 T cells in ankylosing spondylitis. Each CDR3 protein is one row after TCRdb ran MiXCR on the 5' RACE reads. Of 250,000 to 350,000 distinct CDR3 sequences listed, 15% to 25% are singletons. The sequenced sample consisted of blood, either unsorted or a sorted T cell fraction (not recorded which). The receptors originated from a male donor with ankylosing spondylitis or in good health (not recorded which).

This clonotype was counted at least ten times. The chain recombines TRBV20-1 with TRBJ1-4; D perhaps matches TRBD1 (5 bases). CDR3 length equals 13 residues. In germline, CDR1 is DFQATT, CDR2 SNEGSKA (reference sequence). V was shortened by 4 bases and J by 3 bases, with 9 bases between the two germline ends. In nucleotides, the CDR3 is TGCAGTGCTATGACAGTCCCTAATGAAAAACTGTTTTTT. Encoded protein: CSAMTVPNEKLFF.

CDR3 in DNA: TGTGCCAGCAGCTTGGGTGGGGCGGATGAGCAGTTCTTC. Amino acid sequence: CASSLGGADEQFF. This sequence joins TRBV5-6 and TRBJ2-1; TRBD1 is a possible D gene (5 bases). CDR1 SGHDT and CDR2 YYEEEE come from the germline V gene. CDR3 length: 13 amino acids. Trimming took off 0 bases at V and 8 bases at J, with 9 bases between the two ends.

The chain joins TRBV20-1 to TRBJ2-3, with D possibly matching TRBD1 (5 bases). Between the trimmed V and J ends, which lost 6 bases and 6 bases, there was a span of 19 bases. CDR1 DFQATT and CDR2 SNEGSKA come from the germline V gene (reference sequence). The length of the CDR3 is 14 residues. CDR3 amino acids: CSAPSGHMSDTQYF. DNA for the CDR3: TGCAGTGCCCCGTCCGGACACATGTCCGATACGCAGTATTTT.

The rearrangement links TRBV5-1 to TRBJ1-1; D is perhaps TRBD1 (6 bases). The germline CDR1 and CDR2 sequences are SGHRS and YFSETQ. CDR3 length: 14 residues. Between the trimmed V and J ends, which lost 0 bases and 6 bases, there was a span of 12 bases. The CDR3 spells CASSLDTGRPEAFF. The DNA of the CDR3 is TGCGCCAGCAGCTTGGATACAGGGCGGCCTGAAGCTTTCTTT.

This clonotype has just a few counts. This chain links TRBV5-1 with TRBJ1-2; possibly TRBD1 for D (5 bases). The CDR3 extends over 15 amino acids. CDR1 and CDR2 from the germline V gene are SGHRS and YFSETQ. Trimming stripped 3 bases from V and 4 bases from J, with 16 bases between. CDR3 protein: CASSWGKGRPYGYTF. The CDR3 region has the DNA TGCGCCAGCAGCTGGGGGAAAGGCCGTCCCTATGGCTACACCTTC.

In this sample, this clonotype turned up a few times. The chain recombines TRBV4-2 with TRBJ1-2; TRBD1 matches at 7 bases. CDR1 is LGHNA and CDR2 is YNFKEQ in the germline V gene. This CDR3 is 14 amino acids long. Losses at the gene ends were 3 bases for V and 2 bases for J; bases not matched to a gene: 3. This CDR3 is CASSHMTGNYGYTF. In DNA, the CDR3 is TGTGCCAGCAGCCACATGACAGGGAACTATGGCTACACCTTC.

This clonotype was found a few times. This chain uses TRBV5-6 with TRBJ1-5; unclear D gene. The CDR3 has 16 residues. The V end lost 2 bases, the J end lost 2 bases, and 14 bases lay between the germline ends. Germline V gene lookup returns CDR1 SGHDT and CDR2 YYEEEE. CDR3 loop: CASSLGIADGNQPQHF. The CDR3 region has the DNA TGTGCCAGCAGCTTAGGGATAGCAGATGGCAATCAGCCCCAGCATTTT.

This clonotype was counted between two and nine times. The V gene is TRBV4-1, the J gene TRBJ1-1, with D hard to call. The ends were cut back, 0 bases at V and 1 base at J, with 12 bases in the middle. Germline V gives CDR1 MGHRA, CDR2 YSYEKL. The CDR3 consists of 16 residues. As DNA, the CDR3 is TGCGCCAGCAGCCAAGAATTATGGGCAGAGAACACTGAAGCTTTCTTT. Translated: CASSQELWAENTEAFF.